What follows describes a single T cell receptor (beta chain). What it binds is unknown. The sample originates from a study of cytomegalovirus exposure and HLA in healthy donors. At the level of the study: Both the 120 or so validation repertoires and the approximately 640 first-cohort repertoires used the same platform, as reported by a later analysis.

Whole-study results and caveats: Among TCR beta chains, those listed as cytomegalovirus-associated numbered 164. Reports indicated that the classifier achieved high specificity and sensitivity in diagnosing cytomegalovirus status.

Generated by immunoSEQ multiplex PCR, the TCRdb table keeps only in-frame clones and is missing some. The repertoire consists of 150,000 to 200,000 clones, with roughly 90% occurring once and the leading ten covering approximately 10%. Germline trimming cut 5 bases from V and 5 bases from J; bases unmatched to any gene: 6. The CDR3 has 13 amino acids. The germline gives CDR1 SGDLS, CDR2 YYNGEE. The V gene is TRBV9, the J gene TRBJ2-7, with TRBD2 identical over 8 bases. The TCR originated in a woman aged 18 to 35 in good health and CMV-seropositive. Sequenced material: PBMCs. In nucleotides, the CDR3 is TGTGCCAGCAGTTCTCCGGGACTAGACGAGCAGTACTTC. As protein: CASSSPGLDEQYF.